Below, 8 T cell receptor beta chains from the same sample are listed, as sequenced in a study of T cell responses to AZD1222 COVID-19 vaccine (dated by TCRdb to about 2021). This specimen's time point label, per the study, means: about 28 days (+/-7) after the second vaccine dose. The library came from the immunoSEQ multiplex PCR assay. TCRdb re-hosts the immuneACCESS table, in-frame sequences only. Its copies lack some clones; in the studies checked, an unresolved V gene accounts for under half of them, and the cause for the rest is not known. This sample lists over 120,000 clones; around 93% were detected once. The ten biggest clones cover about 3.7% of the sample. The sequencing here drew on peripheral blood, taken 28 days after the second AZD1222 dose. All receptors come from an adult who received the AZD1222 COVID-19 vaccine.

The gene calls are TRBV24-1 and TRBJ1-2; D is ambiguous. V was shortened by 5 bases and J by 0 bases, with 12 bases between the two germline ends. The germline gives CDR1 KGHDR, CDR2 SFDVKD. The CDR3 runs 15 residues. CDR3 amino acids: CATSATDGSNYGYTF. DNA for the CDR3: TGTGCCACCAGTGCCACCGACGGGTCTAACTATGGCTACACCTTC.

The chain carries TRBV11-2 and TRBJ1-1; D may be TRBD1 (5 bases). The CDR3 totals 15 residues. The V end was cut by 6 bases, the J end by 0 bases, with 14 bases between. Germline lookup yields CDR1 SGHAT and CDR2 FQNNGV. This CDR3 is CASRTPRVMNTEAFF. CDR3 sequence (DNA): TGTGCCAGCAGGACTCCCAGGGTGATGAACACTGAAGCTTTCTTT.

The V gene is TRBV5-1, the J gene TRBJ2-3; TRBD2 aligns across 8 bases. Trimming at V came to 5 bases and at J to 5 bases, leaving 10 bases not matched to a gene. Germline V lookup: CDR1 SGHRS, CDR2 YFSETQ. The CDR3 runs 15 residues. The CDR3 DNA reads as TGCGCCAGCAGTAAACGGGAGGGCCGTAGAGATACGCAGTATTTT. It specifies CASSKREGRRDTQYF.

The V gene is TRBV7-9, the J gene TRBJ1-2; 9 nucleotides match TRBD1. With 7 bases clipped from V and 4 bases from J, the junction kept 7 bases outside the gene matches. CDR1 is SEHNR and CDR2 is FQNEAQ in the germline V gene (reference sequence). The CDR3 spans 14 residues. The CDR3 sequence is CASNEGQGTYGYTF. Written as DNA, the CDR3 is TGTGCCAGCAATGAGGGACAGGGCACCTATGGCTACACCTTC.

The chain couples TRBV10-3 to TRBJ2-3; D not certain. Germline-derived CDR1 and CDR2 are ENHRY and SYGVKD. CDR3 length equals 10 residues. Trimming took 8 bases from V and 4 from J, leaving 4 bases between them. Written as DNA, the CDR3 is TGTGCCATCGGGGCAGATACGCAGTATTTT. It encodes CAIGADTQYF.

In nucleotides, the CDR3 is TGTGCCAGCACCCAAGGACAGGGGGGTGTATCTGAAGCTTTCTTT. Encoded protein: CASTQGQGGVSEAFF. The V gene is TRBV6-5, the J gene TRBJ1-1; 10 nucleotides agree with TRBD1. In germline, CDR1 is MNHEY, CDR2 SVGAGI. The trim removed 7 bases at V and 6 bases at J, leaving 11 bases unmatched. The CDR3 has 15 amino acids.

The chain has TRBV29-1 and TRBJ1-1; D is unclear. The CDR3 consists of 10 residues. Trimming took 7 bases from V and 4 from J, leaving 7 bases between them. In germline, CDR1 is SQVTM, CDR2 ANQGSEA. The CDR3 DNA sequence: TGCAGCGGCCTCGGCACTGAAGCTTTCTTT. It is translated as CSGLGTEAFF.

This clone was seen a handful of times. The chain carries TRBV6-6 and TRBJ1-5; the D is unclear. Germline lookup yields CDR1 MNHNY and CDR2 SVGAGI (reference sequence). The CDR3 covers 16 residues. The V and J ends lost 3 bases and 0 bases respectively, with 12 bases between them. The DNA of the CDR3 is TGTGCCAGCAGTTATGTCGACGGCTATAGCAATCAGCCCCAGCATTTT. It codes for CASSYVDGYSNQPQHF.